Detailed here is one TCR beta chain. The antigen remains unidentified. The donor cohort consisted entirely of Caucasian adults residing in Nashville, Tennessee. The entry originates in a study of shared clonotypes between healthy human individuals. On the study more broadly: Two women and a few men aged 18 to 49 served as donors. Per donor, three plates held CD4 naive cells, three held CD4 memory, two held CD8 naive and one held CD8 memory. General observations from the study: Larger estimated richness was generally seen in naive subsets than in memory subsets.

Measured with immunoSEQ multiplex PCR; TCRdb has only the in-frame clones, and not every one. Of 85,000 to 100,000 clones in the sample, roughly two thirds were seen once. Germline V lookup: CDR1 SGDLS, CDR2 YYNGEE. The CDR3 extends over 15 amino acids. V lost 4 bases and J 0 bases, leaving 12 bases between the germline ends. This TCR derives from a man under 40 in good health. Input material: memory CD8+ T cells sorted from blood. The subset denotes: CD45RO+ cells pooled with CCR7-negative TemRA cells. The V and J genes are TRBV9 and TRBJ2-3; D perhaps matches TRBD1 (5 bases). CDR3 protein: CASSSSTASTDTQYF. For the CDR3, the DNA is TGTGCCAGCAGCTCCTCGACAGCAAGCACAGATACGCAGTATTTT.